The 28 T cell receptor beta chains reported below all come from one sample, sequenced in a study of cytomegalovirus exposure and HLA in healthy donors. The study ran its PCR with 60 Vbeta and 13 Jbeta primers. Here immunoSEQ multiplex PCR was the method, and the copy in TCRdb shows in-frame clones only, minus some. The sample shows about 65,000 clones, 78% of them seen only once. Sequencing was done on a sample of PBMCs. Source of these receptors: a girl between 10 and 17 years old in good health and CMV-seropositive.

This rearrangement joins TRBV15 to TRBJ2-2, with 7 nucleotides matching TRBD2. CDR1 and CDR2 (germline): LNHNV, YYDKDF (reference sequence). Unmatched junction bases numbered 4, after V lost 6 bases and J lost 0 bases. The CDR3 length is 15 residues. CDR3 DNA sequence: TGTGCCACCAGGCGCGGGAGTACGAACACCGGGGAGCTGTTTTTT. Its protein product is CATRRGSTNTGELFF.

In this sample, this clone turned up once. The junction does not match germline at one end; this may be a read error. The rearrangement links TRBV7-7 to TRBJ1-1, with a possible D match to TRBD1 (5 bases). The germline gives CDR1 SSHAT, CDR2 FNYEAQ (reference sequence). The CDR3 is 13 residues long. CDR3 sequence (DNA): TGTGCTAGCAGCTTATCCAGGGACACTGAAGCTTTCTTT. Its protein is CASSLSRDTEAFF.

The rearrangement links TRBV7-9 to TRBJ2-7, with TRBD1 matching 7 bases. CDR1 is SEHNR, CDR2 FQNEAQ, per germline (reference sequence). Germline trimming cut 5 bases from V and 5 bases from J; bases unmatched to any gene: 24. The length of the CDR3 is 19 residues. The CDR3 DNA reads as TGTGCCAGCAGCCTGCACCCCGGACAGGTCGTTCGAGTCCGCAACGAGCAGTACTTC. Its protein product is CASSLHPGQVVRVRNEQYF. Variable domain in full (rest from reference TRBV7-9 and TRBJ2-7): DTGVSQNPRHKITKRGQNVTFRCDPISEHNRLYWYRQTLGQGPEFLTYFQNEAQLEKSRLLSDRFSAERPKGSFSTLEIQRTEQGDSAMYLCASSLHPGQVVRVRNEQYFGPGTRLTVT.

The J gene is TRBJ1-2, the V gene TRBV30, with a possible D match to TRBD1 (6 bases). V lost 6 bases and J lost 4, with 12 bases in between. There are 12 residues in the CDR3. Germline lookup yields CDR1 GTSNPN and CDR2 SVGIG (reference sequence). The CDR3: CACWDIPYGYTF. DNA for the CDR3: TGTGCCTGTTGGGACATTCCCTATGGCTACACCTTC.

This clone came up once. The chain has TRBV28 and TRBJ1-1; 7 nucleotides align to TRBD1. J gave up 0 bases and V 5 bases, and 3 bases lay outside the gene matches. CDR3 length: 14 residues. Germline values: CDR1 MDHEN, CDR2 SYDVKM. CDR3 loop: CASSLTGMNTEAFF. The CDR3 DNA reads as TGTGCCAGCAGTCTGACAGGGATGAACACTGAAGCTTTCTTT.

This chain uses TRBV6-1 with TRBJ1-5; the D gene is possibly TRBD1 (5 bases). Trimming shortened V by 4 bases and J by 6 bases, and 13 bases separated the two germline ends. Germline lookup yields CDR1 MNHNS and CDR2 SASEGT. This CDR3 region has 14 residues. The CDR3 nucleotides are TGTGCCAGCAGTGGAACCACGGGACTTCAGCCCCAGCATTTT. As protein: CASSGTTGLQPQHF.

This chain connects TRBV6-5 to TRBJ2-7; D is possibly TRBD1 (5 bases). The CDR3 is 14 residues long. V gave up 0 bases and J gave up 3 bases, with 9 bases separating them. The germline V gene encodes CDR1 MNHEY and CDR2 SVGAGI. The chain's CDR3 is CASSYSRTNYEQYF. CDR3 DNA: TGTGCCAGCAGTTACTCTCGGACAAACTACGAGCAGTACTTC.

The chain combines TRBV28 with TRBJ2-7, with 7 bases matching TRBD1. The CDR3 runs 12 residues. Trimming at V came to 8 bases and at J to 2 bases, leaving 3 bases not matched to a gene. In germline, CDR1 is MDHEN, CDR2 SYDVKM. The CDR3 region is CASSQGAYEQYF. In DNA, the CDR3 is TGTGCCAGCTCCCAGGGGGCCTACGAGCAGTACTTC.

The J gene is TRBJ2-7, the V gene TRBV6-4; maybe TRBD1 (5 bases). This CDR3 has 15 amino acids. Germline V gives CDR1 MRHNA, CDR2 SNTAGT. Trimming removed 2 bases at V and 3 bases at J, with 14 bases between. The CDR3 loop is CASSDMWGCDYEQYF. CDR3 bases: TGTGCCAGCAGTGACATGTGGGGCTGCGACTACGAGCAGTACTTC.

This chain links TRBV7-8 with TRBJ2-5; D is possibly TRBD1 (6 bases). V lost 7 bases, J lost 5 bases, and 29 bases lay in between. The CDR3 is made up of 18 amino acids. Germline assignment: CDR1 SGHVS and CDR2 FQNEAQ. The CDR3 loop is CASTHMKLGAAPGETQYF. In DNA, the CDR3 is TGTGCCAGCACCCACATGAAACTGGGGGCGGCCCCGGGGGAGACCCAGTACTTC.

J is TRBJ1-1 and V is TRBV12-2; the table calls TRBD1, which could not be checked here. TRBV12-2 is a pseudogene segment. This CDR3 has 14 residues. The DNA of the CDR3 is TGTGCAAGTCGCTTAGAGCAGGGGTACACTGAAGCTTTCTTT. Amino acid sequence: CASRLEQGYTEAFF.

This clone is a singleton in its sample. The gene calls are TRBV7-2 and TRBJ1-2; D is possibly TRBD1 (6 bases). The V end was cut by 4 bases, the J end by 5 bases, with 8 bases between. CDR1 SGHTA and CDR2 FQGNSA come from the germline V gene. The length of the CDR3 is 12 residues. This chain's CDR3 is CASSSDRYGYTF. CDR3 in DNA: TGTGCCAGCAGCTCGGACAGATATGGCTACACCTTC.

The chain couples TRBV7-9 to TRBJ2-3, with 8 bases that match TRBD1. Losses at the gene ends were 2 bases for V and 5 bases for J; bases not matched to a gene: 6. The germline V gene has CDR1 SEHNR and CDR2 FQNEAQ (reference sequence). The CDR3 contains 15 residues. The CDR3 sequence: CASSLRQGREDTQYF. Here the CDR3 DNA reads TGTGCCAGCAGCTTAAGACAGGGGAGAGAAGATACGCAGTATTTT. Based on the CDR3 plus reference TRBV7-9 and TRBJ2-3, the full variable domain is DTGVSQNPRHKITKRGQNVTFRCDPISEHNRLYWYRQTLGQGPEFLTYFQNEAQLEKSRLLSDRFSAERPKGSFSTLEIQRTEQGDSAMYLCASSLRQGREDTQYFGPGTRLTVL.

V and J are TRBV7-6 and TRBJ2-7; 9 nucleotides agree with TRBD1. V shed 5 bases and J 3 bases; nucleotides not matched to a gene: 8. In germline, CDR1 is SGHVS, CDR2 FNYEAQ. This CDR3 contains 15 residues. In DNA form, the CDR3 reads TGTGCCAGCAGCCATCGGGACAGGGAGTTCTACGAGCAGTACTTC. Encoded protein: CASSHRDREFYEQYF.

The table lists this clone with a count of one. This rearrangement joins TRBV30 to TRBJ2-7; 9 bases line up with TRBD1. The CDR3 covers 13 residues. Looked up from germline, CDR1 is GTSNPN and CDR2 is SVGIG (reference sequence). With 5 bases clipped from V and 4 bases from J, the junction kept 6 bases outside the gene matches. The CDR3 loop reads CAWAGTGRYEQYF. CDR3 nucleotide sequence: TGTGCCTGGGCCGGGACAGGGAGGTACGAGCAGTACTTC.

This chain joins TRBV20-1 and TRBJ2-7; 8 bases fit TRBD2. Germline lookup yields CDR1 DFQATT and CDR2 SNEGSKA (reference sequence). CDR3 size: 11 residues. V shed 5 bases and J 6 bases; nucleotides not matched to a gene: 3. The CDR3 protein is CSASGLGEQYF. The CDR3 bases are TGCAGTGCTTCGGGACTAGGCGAGCAGTACTTC.

The chain joins TRBV10-3 to TRBJ2-4, with a tentative D call TRBD1 (6 bases). Trimming took off 6 bases at V and 4 bases at J, with 13 bases between the two ends. There are 14 residues in the CDR3. Germline lookup yields CDR1 ENHRY and CDR2 SYGVKD. The CDR3 here is CAISEATGKNIQYF. CDR3 in DNA: TGTGCCATCAGCGAGGCTACAGGGAAAAACATTCAGTACTTC.

The rearrangement uses TRBV29-1 and TRBJ1-2; possible D gene TRBD1, 6 bases. The V end lost 5 bases, the J end lost 4 bases, and 11 bases lay between the germline ends. CDR1 SQVTM and CDR2 ANQGSEA come from the germline V gene. The CDR3 has 12 residues. CDR3 loop: CSVLDRFYGYTF. The CDR3 nucleotides read TGCAGCGTTCTTGACAGGTTCTATGGCTACACCTTC.

This clone was found a few times. The genes are TRBV6-5 and TRBJ2-7; D might be TRBD1 (6 bases). The CDR3 totals 14 residues. Trimming removed 4 bases at V and 2 bases at J, with 12 bases between. Germline assignment: CDR1 MNHEY and CDR2 SVGAGI. CDR3 nucleotide sequence: TGTGCCAGCAGTTTAGAACAGGGAACCTACGAGCAGTACTTC. Translating it yields CASSLEQGTYEQYF.

V gene TRBV18 combines with J gene TRBJ1-1; 7 bases fit TRBD1. The CDR3 consists of 15 residues. Germline V gene sequence: CDR1 KGHSH, CDR2 LQKENI. V lost 3 bases to trimming and J lost 6 bases; unmatched junction nucleotides: 10. CDR3 in amino acids: CASSPLEVRGAEAFF. The CDR3 nucleotides are TGTGCCAGCTCACCTCTCGAAGTCAGGGGGGCTGAAGCTTTCTTT. The full variable domain, rest sourced from reference TRBV18 and TRBJ1-1, is NAGVMQNPRHLVRRRGQEARLRCSPMKGHSHVYWYRQLPEEGLKFMVYLQKENIIDESGMPKERFSAEFPKEGPSILRIQQVVRGDSAAYFCASSPLEVRGAEAFFGQGTRLTVV.

The table lists this clone with a count of one. J is TRBJ1-1 and V is TRBV5-4, with a possible D match to TRBD1 (5 bases). CDR1 and CDR2 from the germline V gene are SGHNT and YYREEE (reference sequence). There are 15 residues in the CDR3. Trimming left V 2 bases short and J 2 bases short, with 13 bases between. The CDR3 nucleotides are TGTGCCAGCAGCTTCTCGGCGCAGGGAAACACTGAAGCTTTCTTT. This encodes CASSFSAQGNTEAFF. The variable domain in full, with the rest retrieved from reference TRBV5-4 and TRBJ1-1, is ETGVTQSPTHLIKTRGQQVTLRCSSQSGHNTVSWYQQALGQGPQFIFQYYREEENGRGNFPPRFSGLQFPNYSSELNVNALELDDSALYLCASSFSAQGNTEAFFGQGTRLTVV.

V is TRBV14 and J is TRBJ2-5; the D gene is possibly TRBD1 (7 bases). The J call may be wrong; the DNA end is better matched by TRBJ2-7. Looked up from germline, CDR1 is SGHDN and CDR2 is FVKESK. This CDR3 is 16 amino acids long. The CDR3 loop is CASSQPAEGAYYEQYF. The CDR3 bases are TGTGCCAGCAGCCAACCGGCGGAGGGGGCATACTACGAGCAGTACTTC.

The chain joins TRBV30 to TRBJ2-5; 14 nucleotides match TRBD2. The trim removed 2 bases at V and 4 bases at J, leaving 6 bases unmatched. This CDR3 spans 16 amino acids. CDR1 is GTSNPN and CDR2 is SVGIG in the germline V gene (reference sequence). For the CDR3, the DNA is TGTGCCTGGAGTTCTGGACTAGCGGGGGGTTCAGAGACCCAGTACTTC. Translated, it gives CAWSSGLAGGSETQYF.

The chain uses TRBV18 and TRBJ2-7; 9 nucleotides match TRBD1. V was pared by 0 bases and J by 5 bases, with 2 bases of the junction left unmatched. Germline values: CDR1 KGHSH, CDR2 LQKENI. This CDR3 contains 14 residues. The chain's CDR3 is CASSPPRTGDEQYF. CDR3 DNA sequence: TGTGCCAGCTCACCACCGCGGACAGGGGACGAGCAGTACTTC. Supplemented by reference TRBV18 and TRBJ2-7, the full variable domain reads NAGVMQNPRHLVRRRGQEARLRCSPMKGHSHVYWYRQLPEEGLKFMVYLQKENIIDESGMPKERFSAEFPKEGPSILRIQQVVRGDSAAYFCASSPPRTGDEQYFGPGTRLTVT.

The gene calls are TRBV6-5 and TRBJ1-4; 8 bases match TRBD1. The CDR3 sequence is 13 residues long. V dropped 7 bases and J dropped 8; count of bases not matched to a gene: 6. Per germline, CDR1 MNHEY and CDR2 SVGAGI. The CDR3 spells CASKTGAGEKLFF. The CDR3 DNA sequence: TGTGCCAGCAAGACAGGGGCTGGGGAAAAACTGTTTTTT.

This clone was seen a few times. Written as DNA, the CDR3 is TGCGCCAGCAGCCCTAGGCACGCCGTTTTCCACTTT. This codes for CASSPRHAVFHF. J is TRBJ1-6 and V is TRBV4-1; D remains unclear. Trimming pared 4 bases from V and 17 bases from J, leaving 15 bases between. This CDR3 spans 12 amino acids. The germline gives CDR1 MGHRA, CDR2 YSYEKL.

The chain carries TRBV13 and TRBJ1-1, with no clear D. Trimming shortened V by 7 bases and J by 4 bases, and 10 bases separated the two germline ends. The V gene's germline CDR1 is PRHDT and CDR2 FYEKMQ (reference sequence). This CDR3 is built from 12 residues. In nucleotides, the CDR3 is TGTGCCAGCACCGGGAGAGGCACTGAAGCTTTCTTT. Its protein is CASTGRGTEAFF.

The chain employs TRBV5-1 and TRBJ2-1; 8 bases map to TRBD2. The germline gives CDR1 SGHRS, CDR2 YFSETQ. V dropped 1 base and J dropped 6; count of bases not matched to a gene: 6. This CDR3 region has 15 residues. CDR3 nucleotide sequence: TGCGCCAGCAGCTTGTCCGCGGGGGGAACCAATGAGCAGTTCTTC. Translating gives CASSLSAGGTNEQFF.